These T cell receptor beta chains were read from a single sample in a study of blood T cell repertoires in COVID-19. Sequencing used immunoSEQ multiplex PCR; TCRdb keeps in-frame clones, though not all of them. The data contain approximately 190,000 clones, over 80% of them singletons. The sequenced sample consisted of peripheral blood. The source is a woman in her sixties or seventies with COVID-19, enrolled during active disease. Each CDR3 is given with its conserved first and last residue. A D gene is named only where the DNA matches it firmly. Clone size is given for some rows only: seen once, a few or many times, or a class if the clone is expanded.

V gene,J gene,clone size,D gene,CDR3 protein,CDR3 DNA
TRBV7-3,TRBJ1-1,.,.,CASSLTVGSESFF,TGTGCCAGCAGCTTAACTGTCGGGAGCGAATCTTTCTTT
TRBV28,TRBJ2-7,.,TRBD2,CASSRGDPYEQYF,TGTGCCAGCAGCCGGGGGGACCCTTACGAGCAGTACTTC
TRBV6-5,TRBJ2-5,.,.,CASSLGGAGVETQYF,TGTGCCAGCAGTTTAGGGGGGGCGGGAGTTGAGACCCAGTACTTC
TRBV13,TRBJ2-7,.,.,CASSLKIVGGFSYEQYF,TGTGCCAGCAGCTTAAAGATCGTGGGGGGTTTTTCCTACGAGCAGTACTTC
TRBV5-1,TRBJ1-4,.,TRBD1,CASSFGTDNEKLFF,TGCGCCAGCAGCTTCGGGACAGATAATGAAAAACTGTTTTTT
TRBV9,TRBJ2-3,.,TRBD2,CASSPFRRTSGDGDTQYF,TGTGCCAGCAGCCCCTTCAGGAGGACTAGCGGGGATGGAGATACGCAGTATTTT
TRBV7-9,TRBJ1-4,.,.,CASSLSGGSTNEKLFF,TGTGCCAGCAGCTTGAGTGGGGGCAGTACTAATGAAAAACTGTTTTTT
TRBV2,TRBJ1-4,.,TRBD1,CASTQDRVNHPNEKLFF,TGTGCCAGCACCCAGGACAGGGTAAACCACCCAAATGAAAAACTGTTTTTT
TRBV28,TRBJ2-1,.,TRBD2,CATRTSGSGEQFF,TGTGCCACCCGGACTAGCGGGAGCGGTGAGCAGTTCTTC
TRBV4-3,TRBJ2-3,.,TRBD2,CASSPHGTSGLTDTQYF,TGCGCCAGCAGCCCTCACGGGACTAGCGGGCTCACAGATACGCAGTATTTT
TRBV5-1,TRBJ1-2,.,TRBD1,CASRSDRVTYGYTF,TGCGCCAGCAGATCGGACAGGGTAACTTACGGCTACACCTTC
TRBV28,TRBJ1-2,.,TRBD1,CASTRTGAGGYTF,TGTGCCAGCACCCGGACAGGGGCGGGTGGCTACACCTTC
TRBV19,TRBJ1-5,.,.,CASTQAYSNQPQHF,TGTGCCAGTACCCAGGCCTATAGCAATCAGCCCCAGCATTTT
TRBV4-1,TRBJ2-2,.,.,CASSQEAGITGELFF,TGCGCCAGCAGCCAAGAAGCAGGGATCACCGGGGAGCTGTTTTTT
TRBV9,TRBJ2-5,.,.,CASSVATGPQETQYF,TGTGCCAGCAGCGTAGCGACAGGCCCACAGGAGACCCAGTACTTC
TRBV7-6,TRBJ1-6,.,TRBD1,CASSLGAGGAGYSPLHF,TGTGCCAGCAGCTTAGGGGCAGGGGGCGCGGGTTATTCACCCCTCCACTTT
TRBV27,TRBJ1-5,.,.,CASSFGPLSNQPQHF,TGTGCCAGCAGTTTTGGCCCGCTTAGCAATCAGCCCCAGCATTTT
TRBV24-1,TRBJ1-2,.,TRBD1,CATSGADRTYGYTF,TGTGCCACCAGCGGGGCGGACAGGACCTATGGCTACACCTTC
TRBV9,TRBJ2-3,few,TRBD2,CASSVPHRLAGGPGGDTQYF,TGTGCCAGCAGCGTTCCTCATCGACTAGCGGGGGGGCCGGGTGGAGATACGCAGTATTTT
TRBV18,TRBJ1-5,.,TRBD1,CASSPSTGDNQPQHF,TGTGCCAGCTCGCCATCGACAGGGGACAATCAGCCCCAGCATTTT
TRBV5-1,TRBJ2-1,.,TRBD2,CASSPGLAGLYNEQFF,TGCGCCAGCAGCCCGGGACTAGCGGGACTTTACAATGAGCAGTTCTTC
TRBV19,TRBJ1-5,few,.,CASRPGGYSNQPQHF,TGTGCCAGTAGGCCTGGAGGATATAGCAATCAGCCCCAGCATTTT
TRBV19,TRBJ1-4,.,TRBD1,CASSIVWDRSNEKLFF,TGTGCCAGTAGTATAGTTTGGGACAGATCTAATGAAAAACTGTTTTTT
TRBV28,TRBJ2-7,.,.,CASSLPGALGTEQYF,TGTGCCAGCAGTTTACCAGGAGCACTAGGAACCGAGCAGTACTTC
TRBV27,TRBJ2-1,.,TRBD1,CASSLTGTGVHEQFF,TGTGCCAGCAGTCTTACCGGGACAGGGGTTCATGAGCAGTTCTTC
TRBV11-3,TRBJ2-3,.,TRBD2,CASRTSGWSTDTQYF,TGTGCCAGCAGAACTAGCGGGTGGAGCACAGATACGCAGTATTTT
TRBV3-1/TRBV3-2,TRBJ1-2,.,.,CASSQGGAAITGSYTF,TGTGCCAGCAGCCAAGGTGGAGCGGCCATAACAGGGTCCTACACCTTC
TRBV19,TRBJ2-1,.,.,CASSIGVARENEQFF,TGTGCCAGTAGTATTGGGGTAGCGCGCGAGAATGAGCAGTTCTTC
TRBV19,TRBJ2-3,.,TRBD1,CASSIEGGRDTQYF,TGTGCCAGTAGTATCGAAGGGGGCCGGGATACGCAGTATTTT
TRBV6-5,TRBJ2-1,.,TRBD2,CASSYLGGYNEQFF,TGTGCCAGCAGTTATTTGGGGGGGTACAATGAGCAGTTCTTC
TRBV18,TRBJ1-3,.,.,CASSPPEKMGNTIYF,TGTGCCAGCTCACCACCGGAGAAAATGGGAAACACCATATATTTT
TRBV29-1,TRBJ2-2,.,.,CSVPGIANTGELFF,TGCAGCGTTCCGGGTATAGCGAACACCGGGGAGCTGTTTTTT
TRBV30,TRBJ1-2,.,.,CAWRDDRNNYGYTF,TGTGCCTGGAGGGATGACAGGAATAACTATGGCTACACCTTC
TRBV5-4,TRBJ1-4,many,TRBD1,CASSGDRAEKLFF,TGTGCCAGCAGCGGCGACAGGGCCGAAAAACTGTTTTTT
TRBV7-8,TRBJ2-5,.,TRBD2,CASSRQTSGQETQYF,TGTGCCAGCAGCCGACAGACTAGCGGTCAAGAGACCCAGTACTTC
TRBV10-3,TRBJ1-2,.,.,CAISEGGTYGYTF,TGTGCCATCAGTGAGGGGGGGACCTATGGCTACACCTTC
TRBV7-8,TRBJ2-7,.,TRBD2,CASSPPTSGNVYEQYF,TGTGCCAGCAGCCCCCCGACTAGCGGGAACGTCTACGAGCAGTACTTC
TRBV5-5,TRBJ2-3,.,TRBD2,CASSLASGGATDTQYF,TGTGCCAGCAGCTTGGCCAGCGGGGGGGCGACAGATACGCAGTATTTT
TRBV6-5,TRBJ1-3,few,TRBD1,CASSYSTGGGNTIYF,TGTGCCAGCAGTTACTCGACAGGGGGCGGAAACACCATATATTTT
TRBV30,TRBJ2-7,.,TRBD1,CAWSVGLSGGGYEQYF,TGTGCCTGGAGTGTAGGTTTGTCAGGGGGCGGGTACGAGCAGTACTTC
TRBV5-1,TRBJ2-1,few,.,CASSLSPRTKYNEQFF,TGCGCCAGCAGCTTGTCTCCCAGGACAAAGTACAATGAGCAGTTCTTC
TRBV21-1,TRBJ2-5,.,.,CASSWDSDLRETQYF,TGTGCCAGCAGCTGGGACAGCGACCTCCGGGAGACCCAGTACTTC
TRBV11-2,TRBJ1-5,.,TRBD1,CASSQDRGEFGFQPQHF,TGTGCCAGCAGCCAGGACAGGGGGGAGTTTGGGTTTCAGCCCCAGCATTTT
TRBV3-1/TRBV3-2,TRBJ1-6,.,.,CASSQAGAHSPLHF,TGTGCCAGCAGCCAAGCAGGGGCCCATTCACCCCTCCACTTT
TRBV30,TRBJ1-2,.,TRBD1,CAWSESGQGQGNTF,TGTGCCTGGAGCGAATCCGGACAGGGGCAGGGGAACACCTTC
TRBV18,TRBJ1-1,.,.,CASSPPKGDAEAFF,TGTGCCAGCTCACCACCGAAGGGGGACGCTGAAGCTTTCTTT
TRBV9,TRBJ1-2,.,.,CASSDKFNYGYTF,TGTGCCAGCAGCGATAAATTTAACTATGGCTACACCTTC
TRBV6-6,TRBJ1-2,.,TRBD1,CASSYPEGAVNYGYTF,TGTGCCAGCAGTTACCCCGAGGGGGCGGTGAACTATGGCTACACCTTC
TRBV5-1,TRBJ2-1,.,TRBD2,CASSLLSGSYNEQFF,TGCGCCAGCAGCTTGCTTAGCGGGAGTTACAATGAGCAGTTCTTC
TRBV24-1,TRBJ1-6,once,.,CATRHHRSSYNSPLHF,TGTGCCACCAGGCACCACAGGAGCTCCTATAATTCACCCCTCCACTTT
TRBV9,TRBJ1-4,few,TRBD1,CASSHGTVNEKLFF,TGTGCCAGCAGCCATGGGACAGTTAATGAAAAACTGTTTTTT
TRBV4-2,TRBJ2-7,.,TRBD2,CASSQSWTSGKLIEQYF,TGTGCCAGCAGCCAGTCGTGGACTAGCGGGAAACTAATAGAGCAGTACTTC
TRBV3-1/TRBV3-2,TRBJ1-1,.,.,CASSRGQMNTEAFF,TGTGCCAGCAGCCGAGGACAGATGAACACTGAAGCTTTCTTT
TRBV7-9,TRBJ2-7,.,.,CASSLSGSYEQYF,TGTGCCAGCAGCTTAAGCGGGTCCTACGAGCAGTACTTC
TRBV5-4,TRBJ1-2,.,.,CASSLALGGLNYGYTF,TGTGCCAGCAGCTTGGCCCTTGGGGGCCTGAACTATGGCTACACCTTC
TRBV6-6,TRBJ1-1,.,TRBD1,CASSPALQGAWNTEAFF,TGTGCCAGCAGTCCAGCCCTACAGGGGGCGTGGAACACTGAAGCTTTCTTT
TRBV27,TRBJ1-6,.,.,CASSSRQLSSYNSPLHF,TGTGCCAGCAGTTCCAGACAGTTGAGCTCCTATAATTCACCCCTCCACTTT
TRBV5-1,TRBJ2-5,.,TRBD1,CASRKTGAAGETQYF,TGCGCCAGCAGAAAGACAGGGGCGGCAGGGGAGACCCAGTACTTC
TRBV6-5,TRBJ2-7,.,TRBD1,CASSYSGQPSSYEQYF,TGTGCCAGCAGTTACTCGGGACAGCCCAGCTCCTACGAGCAGTACTTC
TRBV7-8,TRBJ1-2,.,TRBD1,CASSMGDRGDYGYTF,TGTGCCAGCAGCATGGGCGACAGGGGTGACTATGGCTACACCTTC